These 14 T cell receptor beta chains were all obtained from the same sample, sequenced in a study of response to subunit inactivated influenza vaccine. TCRdb called the RT-PCR reads again in MiXCR, with one record for every CDR3 protein. The sample has about 700,000 distinct CDR3 sequences, 14% seen once. The specimen comprised PBMCs from blood, sampled around 15 days before vaccination. The receptors shown here come from a man aged 45 to 65 who received an inactivated influenza vaccine.

This clonotype was found many times. The V gene is TRBV6-6, the J gene TRBJ1-5; the D is unclear. V gave up 7 bases and J gave up 4 bases, with 11 bases separating them. Germline V gene sequence: CDR1 MNHNY, CDR2 SVGAGI (reference sequence). The CDR3 has 13 residues. The DNA of the CDR3 is TGTGCCAGCACTCAAGGGCTAAATCAGCCCCAGCATTTT. Protein sequence: CASTQGLNQPQHF.

This clonotype appeared a few times. The J gene is TRBJ1-1, the V gene TRBV4-2; D gene uncertain. Trimming took 0 bases from V and 6 from J, leaving 8 bases between them. The CDR3 is 13 residues long. The germline V gene has CDR1 LGHNA and CDR2 YNFKEQ. The chain's CDR3 is CASSQEVGSEAFF. The CDR3 DNA sequence: TGTGCCAGCAGCCAAGAGGTTGGCTCTGAAGCTTTCTTT.

This clonotype turned up a few times. The chain joins TRBV20-1 to TRBJ2-7; possible D gene TRBD1, 5 bases. The ends were cut back, 2 bases at V and 3 bases at J, with 8 bases in the middle. Per the germline V gene, CDR1 is DFQATT and CDR2 is SNEGSKA (reference sequence). The CDR3 contains 12 residues. The CDR3 bases are TGCAGTGCTAGACAGGGCAACTACGAGCAGTACTTC. This gives the protein CSARQGNYEQYF.

This clonotype appeared a few times. V usage is TRBV6-5 and J usage is TRBJ2-2, with 7 bases that match TRBD2. Trimming at V came to 0 bases and at J to 4 bases, leaving 2 bases not matched to a gene. Looked up from germline, CDR1 is MNHEY and CDR2 is SVGAGI. This CDR3 spans 15 amino acids. CDR3 protein: CASSYSTGGTGELFF. As DNA, the CDR3 is TGTGCCAGCAGTTACTCGACGGGGGGCACCGGGGAGCTGTTTTTT.

The sample holds a few counts of this clonotype. The chain has TRBV12-3 or TRBV12-4 and TRBJ1-6, with D unresolved. The CDR3 runs to 11 residues. V lost 6 bases and J 12 bases, leaving 9 bases between the germline ends. In DNA form, the CDR3 reads TGTGCCAGCAGACGGGAGGGACCCCTCCACTTT. As protein: CASRREGPLHF.

The chain employs TRBV10-3 and TRBJ2-7; 10 bases map to TRBD1. Trimming removed 5 bases from V and 3 bases from J; junction bases left unmatched: 4. The germline gives CDR1 ENHRY, CDR2 SYGVKD. CDR3 length equals 14 residues. The CDR3 DNA reads as TGTGCCATCAGTCCCGGGACAGGGGACTACGAGCAGTACTTC. Protein: CAISPGTGDYEQYF.

A few counts support this clonotype. The chain combines TRBV7-2 with TRBJ2-7, with D perhaps TRBD1 (7 bases). Trimming shortened V by 5 bases and J by 4 bases, and 18 bases separated the two germline ends. There are 15 residues in the CDR3. Germline V lookup: CDR1 SGHTA, CDR2 FQGNSA. CDR3: CASSPGARGRYEQYF. The CDR3 DNA follows: TGTGCCAGCAGCCCCGGAGCCAGGGGGAGGTACGAGCAGTACTTC.

This clonotype was detected many times. For the CDR3, the DNA is TGCGCCAGCAGCACCGGGGGGCGCACCACAGATACGCAGTATTTT. This codes for CASSTGGRTTDTQYF. The V gene is TRBV5-1, the J gene TRBJ2-3, with D possibly matching TRBD2 (7 bases). The CDR3 extends over 15 amino acids. Looked up from germline, CDR1 is SGHRS and CDR2 is YFSETQ. Trimming cost V 4 bases and J 2 bases, with 14 bases left between them.

This chain links TRBV14 with TRBJ1-2; 9 bases agree with TRBD1. The CDR3 runs to 14 residues. Germline CDR1 SGHDN, CDR2 FVKESK. The V gene end was trimmed by 7 bases and the J gene end by 4 bases; junction bases not matched to a gene: 7. This CDR3 reads CASNPGQGIYGYTF. DNA for the CDR3: TGTGCCAGCAACCCGGGACAGGGCATCTATGGCTACACCTTC.

The J gene is TRBJ2-5, the V gene TRBV4-2, with 11 bases matching TRBD2. J was trimmed by 4 bases and V by 0 bases; bases with no gene match: 7. Germline CDR1 reads LGHNA; CDR2 reads YNFKEQ. The CDR3 is made up of 17 amino acids. CDR3 coding DNA: TGTGCCAGCAGCCAAGATATAGCGGGAGGGCAGCGAGAGACCCAGTACTTC. This encodes CASSQDIAGGQRETQYF.

This clonotype was counted only a few times. The genes are TRBV11-2 and TRBJ2-7; either TRBD1 or TRBD2 may fit D (6 bases each). The CDR3 length is 15 residues. Germline CDR1 and CDR2: SGHAT and FQNNGV. V gave up 1 base and J gave up 4 bases, with 14 bases separating them. The CDR3 DNA reads as TGTGCCAGCAGCTTAGTGTCCGGGGGCGCGTACGAGCAGTACTTC. It is translated as CASSLVSGGAYEQYF.

CDR3 amino acids: CASSPPRGQGSYGYTF. The CDR3 DNA follows: TGTGCCAGCAGCCCCCCCCGAGGACAGGGGAGCTATGGCTACACCTTC. The V gene is TRBV25-1, the J gene TRBJ1-2; 9 bases are a match to TRBD1. The germline V gene has CDR1 MGHDK and CDR2 SYGVNS. The ends lost 6 bases at V and 4 bases at J; junction bases unmatched: 12. CDR3 size: 16 residues.

This clonotype was seen a single time. The chain couples TRBV5-5 to TRBJ2-7; 11 nucleotides agree with TRBD1. From germline, CDR1 is SGHKS and CDR2 YYEKEE (reference sequence). CDR3 length: 14 amino acids. Trimming cost V 4 bases and J 9 bases; bases outside gene matches: 9. The CDR3 DNA sequence: TGTGCCAGCAGCCGGGGACAGGGGGGGGGTCGGCAGTACTTC. Translation: CASSRGQGGGRQYF.

This clonotype was seen more than once but under ten times. The J gene is TRBJ1-3, the V gene TRBV3-1; a weak D match, TRBD1 (6 bases). The germline CDR1 and CDR2 sequences are LGHDT and YNNKEL (reference sequence). Deletions cut 5 bases from V and 0 bases from J, with 14 bases between. CDR3 length: 16 residues. CDR3 region: CASSATGTTSGNTIYF. CDR3 in DNA: TGTGCCAGCAGCGCGACCGGGACAACCTCTGGAAACACCATATATTTT.